This T cell receptor beta chain came from a study of T cells in Graves' hyperthyroidism and ophthalmopathy. About this clonotype itself: The antigen remains unidentified.

This CDR3 contains 13 residues. Germline V gene sequence: CDR1 SGHVT, CDR2 SQSDAQ. V dropped 6 bases and J dropped 7 bases, with 15 bases sitting between them. Amplification yielded TCR beta CDR3 regions, with RNA transcripts as the source. HTBI primers drove first-round RT-PCR of the TCR CDR3. TCRdb called the multiplex PCR reads again in MiXCR, with one record for every CDR3 protein. The sample gives 92,000 or so distinct CDR3 sequences, just over 50% of which show up once; roughly 27% is in the top ten. Broader study findings: The model identified upcoming ophthalmopathy a median approximately six months ahead of onset.

The authors obtained PBMCs from 7.5 to 10 ml of fresh peripheral blood. The chain carries TRBV7-4 and TRBJ1-2; possibly TRBD1 for D (5 bases). The receptor was isolated from a woman in her thirties or forties with Graves' hyperthyroidism. Sequencing input: blood. CDR3 DNA sequence: TGTGCCAGCAGAGTCACCGGGGGATCTGGCTACACCTTC. Translating gives CASRVTGGSGYTF.